The clone carrying this T cell receptor (beta chain) has more than one count but fewer than ten. Its target is unknown. This entry is derived from a study of a mutant IDH1 vaccine in newly diagnosed glioma. Germline CDR1 reads MNHEY; CDR2 reads SMNVEV (reference sequence). This CDR3 region has 16 residues. V lost 5 bases to trimming and J lost 7 bases; unmatched junction nucleotides: 8. Sequenced by immunoSEQ multiplex PCR; TCRdb stores in-frame clones only, minus some. The sample holds roughly 130,000 clones, about 80% seen once. Sample time point: week 11, during vaccination. Vaccinated patients received 300 ug of mutant IDH1 20-mer peptide per dose, with topical imiquimod.

Sequencing used PBMCs, obtained from a glioma patient whose treatment included an IDH1 peptide vaccine. The receptor comes from a man aged 40-55 years with glioma. This chain joins TRBV27 and TRBJ2-2; 12 nucleotides align to TRBD2. The CDR3 reads CASSLAGGNYGGELFF. CDR3 DNA: TGTGCCAGCAGTCTAGCGGGAGGGAATTACGGCGGGGAGCTGTTTTTT.